Below are 16 T cell receptor beta chains sequenced from a single sample in a study of neurological immune-mediated disorders. TCRdb passed the 5' RACE reads through MiXCR, listing each CDR3 protein once. The table includes 90,000 to 100,000 distinct CDR3 sequences, roughly 4% detected once. The specimen was PBMCs. These receptors all stem from a young woman with multiple sclerosis.

This clonotype was detected ten times or more. The gene calls are TRBV7-9 and TRBJ2-7, with D perhaps assigned TRBD1 or TRBD2 (5 bases each). The CDR3 is made up of 12 amino acids. Germline assignment: CDR1 SEHNR and CDR2 FQNEAQ (reference sequence). The V end was cut by 2 bases, the J end by 11 bases, with 13 bases between. The CDR3 sequence is CASSLMGPAEYF. The CDR3 nucleotides are TGTGCCAGCAGCTTAATGGGGCCAGCGGAGTACTTC.

In this sample, this clonotype turned up a few times. This chain connects TRBV10-2 to TRBJ1-1; D is unresolved. From germline, CDR1 is WSHSY and CDR2 SAAADI. CDR3 length: 14 residues. Trimming removed 5 bases from V and 5 bases from J, with 15 bases in between. The CDR3 sequence is CASSPVASGTEAFF. CDR3 nucleotides: TGCGCCAGCAGTCCTGTGGCCTCGGGGACTGAAGCTTTCTTT.

This clonotype has a count of ten or more. The chain joins TRBV10-3 to TRBJ1-2; TRBD1 matches at 9 bases. Per germline, CDR1 ENHRY and CDR2 SYGVKD. This CDR3 has 14 amino acids. J was trimmed by 4 bases and V by 8 bases; bases with no gene match: 8. The CDR3 is CAILRDREFYGYTF. DNA of the CDR3: TGTGCCATCCTCCGGGACAGGGAATTCTATGGCTACACCTTC.

This clonotype was counted at least ten times. The chain has TRBV20-1 and TRBJ2-7; TRBD1 matches 9 bases. With V trimmed by 2 bases and J by 5 bases, 7 bases remained unmatched. Per germline, CDR1 DFQATT and CDR2 SNEGSKA (reference sequence). The CDR3 runs 14 residues. CDR3 residues: CSARHRDRVHEQYF. CDR3 nucleotides: TGCAGTGCTAGACACCGGGACAGGGTCCACGAGCAGTACTTC.

The rearrangement joins TRBV6-2 or TRBV6-3 to TRBJ2-3, with 10 bases that match TRBD2. Losses at the gene ends were 6 bases for V and 4 bases for J; bases not matched to a gene: 7. The CDR3 spans 15 residues. CDR1 is MNHEY and CDR2 is SVGEGT in the germline V gene. This chain's CDR3 is CASSQSSGSADTQYF. The CDR3 DNA reads as TGTGCCAGCAGCCAATCTAGCGGGAGTGCAGATACGCAGTATTTT.

Concerning this clonotype itself: This clone may be a read error of a much larger clone one base away. V and J are TRBV27 and TRBJ1-2; unclear D gene. Germline V gene data show CDR1 as MNHEY and CDR2 as SMNVEV (reference sequence). V was trimmed by 7 bases and J by 6 bases, leaving 9 bases between them. This CDR3 has 11 residues. The CDR3 sequence: CASTPRDGYTF. For the CDR3, the DNA is TGTGCCAGCACCCCCCGGGATGGCTACACCTTC.

This clonotype was seen repeatedly, ten times or more. The CDR3 DNA reads TGTGCCAGCAGCTCTACAGGGCAAAGGTTCGAAAAACTGTTTTTT. The encoded protein is CASSSTGQRFEKLFF. V and J are TRBV7-2 and TRBJ1-4, with D possibly matching TRBD1 (6 bases). This CDR3 region has 15 residues. Germline V gene sequence: CDR1 SGHTA, CDR2 FQGNSA. Trimming shortened V by 4 bases and J by 8 bases, and 17 bases separated the two germline ends.

This clonotype has only a few counts. This chain connects TRBV6-5 to TRBJ1-1, with TRBD1 matching 7 bases. Germline V gives CDR1 MNHEY, CDR2 SVGAGI. The CDR3 covers 13 residues. The V and J ends lost 6 bases and 2 bases, in that order; junction bases with no gene match: 3. This chain's CDR3 is CASRGDRNTEAFF. DNA for the CDR3: TGTGCCAGCAGGGGGGACAGAAACACTGAAGCTTTCTTT.

The table lists this clonotype with many counts. The rearrangement links TRBV12-3 or TRBV12-4 to TRBJ2-1; 9 bases fit TRBD2. V shed 3 bases, J shed 2 bases, and the junction held 17 bases outside the gene matches. This CDR3 spans 20 amino acids. The CDR3 coding sequence is TGTGCCAGCAGTTTTCGGACAGTACCCGGACTAGCGCCGGCCTACAATGAGCAGTTCTTC. The encoded protein is CASSFRTVPGLAPAYNEQFF.

This clonotype was seen a handful of times. The chain couples TRBV28 to TRBJ2-4, with D maybe TRBD1 (6 bases). CDR3 length: 16 amino acids. Germline-derived CDR1 and CDR2 are MDHEN and SYDVKM. V shed 6 bases and J shed 1 base, with 16 bases lying between them. The CDR3: CASSTQGEVAKNIQYF. The CDR3 DNA reads as TGTGCCAGCAGCACACAGGGAGAGGTCGCCAAAAACATTCAGTACTTC. The variable domain in full, completed from reference TRBV28 and TRBJ2-4, reads DVKVTQSSRYLVKRTGEKVFLECVQDMDHENMFWYRQDPGLGLRLIYFSYDVKMKEKGDIPEGYSVSREKKERFSLILESASTNQTSMYLCASSTQGEVAKNIQYFGAGTRLSVL.

This clonotype came up many times. The chain couples TRBV5-6 to TRBJ1-2; unclear D gene. This CDR3 comprises 13 residues. V was pared by 6 bases and J by 4 bases, with 13 bases between. CDR1 SGHDT and CDR2 YYEEEE come from the germline V gene. CDR3 bases: TGTGCCAGCACCTACCCTTCCATCTATGGCTACACCTTC. This gives the protein CASTYPSIYGYTF.

This clonotype was recorded many times. CDR3 residues: CSARGDSGQFF. In nucleotides, the CDR3 is TGCAGTGCTAGAGGAGACTCAGGGCAGTTCTTC. The chain has TRBV20-1 and TRBJ2-1; D call uncertain. Trimming pared 1 base from V and 12 bases from J, leaving 10 bases between. The CDR3 is 11 residues long. Per germline, CDR1 DFQATT and CDR2 SNEGSKA (reference sequence).

The table lists this clonotype with many counts. The chain is built from TRBV12-3 or TRBV12-4 and TRBJ1-3; the D gene is possibly TRBD1 (6 bases). The CDR3 extends over 14 amino acids. Trimming stripped 5 bases from V and 2 bases from J, with 10 bases between. The CDR3 coding sequence is TGTGCCAGCAGTCCAACAGGGCCTGGAAACACCATATATTTT. Its protein product is CASSPTGPGNTIYF.

This clonotype was counted many times. The J gene is TRBJ2-2, the V gene TRBV12-3 or TRBV12-4; possibly TRBD1 for D (6 bases). The CDR3 loop spans 14 amino acids. Trimming left V 6 bases short and J 4 bases short, with 12 bases between. The CDR3 reads CASRVQGSTGELFF. The CDR3 region has the DNA TGTGCCAGCAGGGTACAGGGAAGCACCGGGGAGCTGTTTTTT.

Ten or more counts support this clonotype. J is TRBJ2-2 and V is TRBV6-5; D remains ambiguous. Per germline, CDR1 MNHEY and CDR2 SVGAGI. The V and J ends lost 0 bases and 5 bases respectively, with 4 bases between them. This CDR3 contains 13 residues. The CDR3, as DNA: TGTGCCAGCAGTTACTCGGGGACCGGGGAGCTGTTTTTT. As protein: CASSYSGTGELFF.

This clonotype was seen many times. The genes are TRBV7-8 and TRBJ2-3; 8 positions agree with TRBD2. The J segment lost 5 bases and the V segment lost 3 bases, leaving 13 bases of the junction unmatched. Germline values: CDR1 SGHVS, CDR2 FQNEAQ. The CDR3 covers 17 residues. The CDR3 DNA follows: TGTGCCAGCAGCTTGGTGACCAGCGGGAGAAAGGTAGATACGCAGTATTTT. This sequence encodes CASSLVTSGRKVDTQYF. Full variable domain (missing parts from reference TRBV7-8 and TRBJ2-3): GAGVSQSPRYKVAKRGQDVALRCDPISGHVSLFWYQQALGQGPEFLTYFQNEAQLDKSGLPSDRFFAERPEGSVSTLKIQRTQQEDSAVYLCASSLVTSGRKVDTQYFGPGTRLTVL.